These T cell receptor beta chains were read from a single sample in a study of blood T cells in healthy people across ages. TCRdb called the 5' RACE reads again in MiXCR, with one record for every CDR3 protein. Among over 1.5 million distinct CDR3 sequences listed, around 48% were seen once. Sample: blood. The receptors here all came from a woman in her 40s in good health. The CDR3 runs from the conserved cysteine through the conserved F or W. The D gene is left open where the match is weak. Some rows mark clone size as missing; the rest say once, few, many or name a class of expanded clone.

-	-	TRBJ2-3	TRBV7-2	CASRKAPGSTDTQYF	TGTGCCAGCAGAAAAGCCCCGGGAAGCACAGATACGCAGTATTTT
-	TRBD2	TRBJ2-1	TRBV9	CASSPTAGVPYNEQFF	TGTGCCAGCAGCCCGACGGCGGGGGTCCCCTACAATGAGCAGTTCTTC
-	-	TRBJ2-5	TRBV12-3/TRBV12-4	CASSPGPFGATQYF	TGTGCCAGCAGTCCGGGACCTTTCGGAGCGACCCAGTACTTC
-	TRBD1	TRBJ1-4	TRBV4-3	CASSQDLRDRVEKLFF	TGCGCCAGCAGCCAAGACCTCCGGGACAGGGTTGAAAAACTGTTTTTT
few	-	TRBJ2-3	TRBV24-1	CATSDRDTQYF	TGTGCCACCAGTGACCGGGATACGCAGTATTTT
-	-	TRBJ2-7	TRBV20-1	CSTRWDVTYEQYF	TGCAGTACTCGGTGGGACGTCACCTACGAGCAGTACTTC
many	-	TRBJ2-3	TRBV15	CATTEGGDTDTQYF	TGTGCCACCACAGAGGGGGGTGACACAGATACGCAGTATTTT
once	-	TRBJ2-7	TRBV10-3	CAIGELSSYEQYF	TGTGCCATCGGTGAGTTAAGCTCCTACGAGCAGTACTTC
few	TRBD2	TRBJ2-7	TRBV6-6	CASTGRGAYEQYF	TGTGCCAGCACCGGCCGGGGGGCCTACGAGCAGTACTTC
-	-	TRBJ1-4	TRBV6-1	CASSGFPATNEKLFF	TGTGCCAGCAGTGGATTCCCCGCAACTAATGAAAAACTGTTTTTT
few	-	TRBJ2-3	TRBV28	CASSFPQTSGYTQYF	TGTGCCAGCAGTTTCCCCCAAACTTCTGGGTATACGCAGTATTTT
-	-	TRBJ2-1	TRBV7-9	CASSSDLSSYNEQFF	TGTGCCAGCAGCTCCGATCTGAGCTCCTACAATGAGCAGTTCTTC
few	-	TRBJ2-7	TRBV3-1	CASGLGTHEQYF	TGTGCCAGCGGCTTAGGGACCCACGAGCAGTACTTC
-	TRBD1	TRBJ2-1	TRBV29-1	CSGTGEGPLGEQFF	TGCAGCGGGACAGGGGAGGGTCCTCTGGGCGAGCAGTTCTTC
few	TRBD1	TRBJ2-5	TRBV7-2	CASSLSRGRTETQYF	TGTGCCAGCAGCCTTTCCAGGGGGCGGACAGAGACCCAGTACTTC
-	-	TRBJ1-2	TRBV29-1	CSVQTGFDYGYTF	TGCAGCGTTCAAACAGGGTTTGACTATGGCTACACCTTC
-	-	TRBJ2-3	TRBV27	CASSQFGLSTDTQYF	TGTGCCAGCAGCCAATTTGGCCTCAGCACAGATACGCAGTATTTT
-	-	TRBJ1-5	TRBV20-1	CSARDPGGEPQHF	TGCAGTGCTAGAGATCCCGGAGGGGAGCCCCAGCATTTT
many	TRBD2	TRBJ2-5	TRBV2	CASGGTQETQYF	TGTGCCTCGGGGGGGACCCAAGAGACCCAGTACTTC
few	TRBD1	TRBJ2-7	TRBV9	CASSVGGTVSSYEQYF	TGTGCCAGCAGCGTAGGGGGGACAGTCAGCTCCTACGAGCAGTACTTC
-	TRBD2	TRBJ2-3	TRBV6-6	CASSSALAGGTDTQYF	TGTGCCAGCAGTTCTGCACTAGCGGGGGGCACAGATACGCAGTATTTT
many	-	TRBJ2-1	TRBV7-2	CASSLRTASYNEQFF	TGTGCCAGCAGCTTGCGGACGGCCTCCTACAATGAGCAGTTCTTC
-	-	TRBJ2-5	TRBV5-6	CASSLASRLLQETQYF	TGTGCCAGCAGCTTGGCGTCTAGGCTTCTCCAAGAGACCCAGTACTTC
few	TRBD2	TRBJ2-7	TRBV12-3/TRBV12-4	CASSYTSGGVYEQYF	TGTGCCAGCAGTTATACTAGCGGGGGGGTCTACGAGCAGTACTTC
few	TRBD2	TRBJ2-1	TRBV12-3/TRBV12-4	CASSRGLALISYNEQFF	TGTGCCAGCAGCCGAGGACTAGCGCTTATCTCCTACAATGAGCAGTTCTTC
few	-	TRBJ2-7	TRBV20-1	CSASAGDYEQYF	TGCAGTGCTAGTGCAGGGGATTACGAGCAGTACTTC
-	-	TRBJ2-7	TRBV20-1	CSAGASVQAYEQYF	TGCAGTGCTGGCGCTAGCGTCCAAGCCTACGAGCAGTACTTC
many	-	TRBJ2-1	TRBV7-2	CASSLVGGWGNEQFF	TGTGCCAGCAGCTTAGTCGGGGGCTGGGGGAATGAGCAGTTCTTC
-	TRBD2	TRBJ2-3	TRBV27	CASSPLPSGDPDTQYF	TGTGCCAGCAGTCCCCTCCCGAGCGGGGATCCAGATACGCAGTATTTT
once	TRBD1	TRBJ2-7	TRBV6-2/TRBV6-3	CASSSWTGGSRTPYEQYF	TGTGCCAGCTCCTCCTGGACAGGGGGCTCCCGAACACCCTACGAGCAGTACTTC
-	-	TRBJ2-7	TRBV12-3/TRBV12-4	CASSLLQVNYEQYF	TGTGCCAGCAGTTTACTCCAGGTAAACTACGAGCAGTACTTC
-	TRBD1	TRBJ1-5	TRBV6-1	CASSEARTGAQHF	TGTGCCAGCAGTGAAGCCCGGACAGGGGCCCAGCATTTT
many	TRBD1	TRBJ2-3	TRBV29-1	CSVGQGLGDTQYF	TGCAGCGTGGGACAGGGCTTGGGAGATACGCAGTATTTT
-	-	TRBJ2-3	TRBV5-6	CASSTGTLRGTQYF	TGTGCCAGCAGCACCGGGACACTACGGGGTACGCAGTATTTT
-	-	TRBJ2-7	TRBV5-1	CASSSPCEQYF	TGCGCCAGCAGCTCCCCCTGCGAGCAGTACTTC
few	TRBD1	TRBJ2-3	TRBV9	CASSVRQGLDTDTQYF	TGTGCCAGCAGCGTGAGACAGGGGCTAGACACAGATACGCAGTATTTT
-	-	TRBJ2-7	TRBV29-1	CSLKPPGHYYEQYF	TGCAGCCTTAAACCACCGGGACACTACTACGAGCAGTACTTC
-	TRBD2	TRBJ2-1	TRBV28	CASRPTSGGDEQFF	TGTGCCAGCAGACCGACTAGCGGGGGGGATGAGCAGTTCTTC
-	TRBD2	TRBJ2-7	TRBV6-5	CASSSSGGDYNEQYF	TGTGCCAGCAGTTCTAGCGGGGGGGACTACAATGAGCAGTACTTC
-	TRBD1	TRBJ2-2	TRBV5-1	CASSRTGTPGELFF	TGCGCCAGCAGCAGGACAGGGACCCCCGGGGAGCTGTTTTTT